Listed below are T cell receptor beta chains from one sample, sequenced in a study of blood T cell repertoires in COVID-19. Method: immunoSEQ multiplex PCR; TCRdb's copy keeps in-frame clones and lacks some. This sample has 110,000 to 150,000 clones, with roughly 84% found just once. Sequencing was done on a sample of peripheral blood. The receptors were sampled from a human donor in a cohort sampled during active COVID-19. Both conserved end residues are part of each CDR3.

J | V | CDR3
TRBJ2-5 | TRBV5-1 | CASSRGGAETQYF
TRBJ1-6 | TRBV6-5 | CASTRPGGSLHF
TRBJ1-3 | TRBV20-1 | CSASGKGVGNTIYF
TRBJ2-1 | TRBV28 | CASSLSSGGSNEQFF
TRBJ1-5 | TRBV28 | CASTHRREGQPQHF
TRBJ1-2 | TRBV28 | CASSLVVGDRGYTF
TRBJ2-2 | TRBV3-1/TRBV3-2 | CASSRRRWTGELFF
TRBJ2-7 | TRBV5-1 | CASSDRDRGTYEQYF
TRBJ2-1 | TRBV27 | CASTPWAGTSGGARNEQFF
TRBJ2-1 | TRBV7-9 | CASSLLDHEQFF
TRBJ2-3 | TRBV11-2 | CASSLPGTGITDTQYF
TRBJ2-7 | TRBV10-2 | CASGAGVNEQYF
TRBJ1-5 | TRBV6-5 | CASSYRQGSNQPQHF
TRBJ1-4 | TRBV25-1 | CASSGTRTGDEKLFF
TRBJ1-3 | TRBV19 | CASSTRRGSGNTIYF
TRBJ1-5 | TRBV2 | CASSGQTYSNQPQHF
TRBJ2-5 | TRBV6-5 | CASTASNQGRETQYF
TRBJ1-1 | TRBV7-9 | CASSLDRPLKREAFF
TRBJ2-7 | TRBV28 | CASSLVQGASYEQYF
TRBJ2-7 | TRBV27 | CASSPPPGQGTYEQYF
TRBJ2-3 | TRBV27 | CASSFIGTDTQYF
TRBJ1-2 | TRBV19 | CASSNEGYTF
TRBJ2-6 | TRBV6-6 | CASSPSRQAYSGANVLTF
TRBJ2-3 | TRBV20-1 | CSARRTDTQYF
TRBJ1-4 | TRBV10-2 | CASSEGQSTNEKLFF
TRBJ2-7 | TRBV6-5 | CASSRGLATHEQYF
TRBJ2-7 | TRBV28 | CASIGRPYEQYF
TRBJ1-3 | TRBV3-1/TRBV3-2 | CASSQRDRVSGNTIYF
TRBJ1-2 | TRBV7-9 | CASSRPGTGVGYTF
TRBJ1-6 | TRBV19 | CASSIVPTATISPLHF
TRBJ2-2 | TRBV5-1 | CASSPTSVPTGELFF
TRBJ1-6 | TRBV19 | CASSLRQGNSPLHF
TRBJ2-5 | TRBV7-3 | CASSPGASGGQETQYF
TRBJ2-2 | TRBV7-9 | CASSPGQGSGELFF
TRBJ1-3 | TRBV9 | CASSVWDSSGNTIYF
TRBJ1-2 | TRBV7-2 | CASSLSTENYGYTF
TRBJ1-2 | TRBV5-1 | CASSSDSNYGYTF
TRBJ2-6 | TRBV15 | CATSRYGTAGANVLTF
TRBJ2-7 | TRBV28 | CASREQGSYEQYF
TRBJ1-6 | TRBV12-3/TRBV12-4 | CASSIRRNSPLHF
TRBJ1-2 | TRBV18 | CASSPPMTIYGYTF
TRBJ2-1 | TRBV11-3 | CASSLSGSYNEQFF
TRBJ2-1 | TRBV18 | CASSPREVSSYNEQFF
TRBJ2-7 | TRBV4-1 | CASSQSGAGGHFAVYEQYF
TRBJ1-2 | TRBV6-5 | CASSGTAYGYTF
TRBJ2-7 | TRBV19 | CASSWATREFHEQYF
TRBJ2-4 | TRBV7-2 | CASSLRGTNIQYF
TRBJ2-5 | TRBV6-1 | CASSENRAYQETQYF